This T cell receptor beta chain was found in a study of T cell changes during pregnancy in multiple sclerosis. This CDR3 comprises 15 residues. The trim removed 4 bases at V and 8 bases at J, leaving 9 bases unmatched. CDR1 and CDR2 from the germline V gene are LNHDA and SQIVND (reference sequence). TCRdb's table, derived via immunoSEQ multiplex PCR, lists solely in-frame clones and lacks some. The table includes around 95,000 clones, under 95% detected once. The clonotype was recovered from a female donor in good health, enrolled as a control in a pregnancy study. The chain joins TRBV19 to TRBJ2-1; 9 nucleotides agree with TRBD2. This material consisted of peripheral blood, taken after pregnancy. The CDR3 nucleotides read TGTGCCAGTAGTACCCCCCGACTAGCGGTACATGAGCAGTTCTTC. Amino acids: CASSTPRLAVHEQFF.